This T cell receptor (beta chain) stems from a study of regulatory dendritic cells for organ transplantation. By share of the sample, this clone is medium-sized. Its antigen is undetermined. Germline V CDR1 and CDR2: SNHLY, FYNNEI. V lost 9 bases to trimming and J lost 0 bases, with 12 bases between them. This CDR3 is 13 amino acids long. Generated by immunoSEQ multiplex PCR, the TCRdb table keeps only in-frame clones and is missing some. The sample consists of around 3,500 clones, 59% of them appearing once. Sorted subsets were CFSE-labeled and cultured roughly five days with allogeneic dendritic cells.

The source material was memory CD8+ T cells from blood cultured with dendritic cells. Subset given: CD45RO+ memory T cells. The receptor was isolated from a human donor in good health. V usage is TRBV2 and J usage is TRBJ2-7; D not resolved. This chain's CDR3 is CASLTSNSYEQYF. CDR3 coding DNA: TGTGCCAGTTTGACAAGTAACTCCTACGAGCAGTACTTC.